This entry lists 22 T cell receptor beta chains sequenced from one sample in a study of OX40 agonist ivuxolimab in advanced cancers. Libraries were prepared by immunoSEQ multiplex PCR; TCRdb keeps only in-frame clonotypes and omits some of them. The sample lists tens of thousands of clones, around 88% occurring once. Sequences were derived from CD4+ or CD8+ T cells sorted from blood, sampled in a trial of the OX40 agonist ivuxolimab. The receptors originated from an adult with an advanced solid tumor such as melanoma, head and neck, liver or kidney cancer.

V usage is TRBV30 and J usage is TRBJ1-2; no clear D gene. Germline CDR1 GTSNPN, CDR2 SVGIG (reference sequence). Trimming removed 0 bases at V and 5 bases at J, with 13 bases between. This CDR3 comprises 14 residues. CDR3 loop: CAWSVKGLAYGYTF. The CDR3 DNA is TGTGCCTGGAGTGTAAAGGGTTTGGCTTATGGCTACACCTTC.

The table lists this clone with many counts. V and J are TRBV5-1 and TRBJ2-7, with 9 bases that match TRBD2. Germline lookup yields CDR1 SGHRS and CDR2 YFSETQ. CDR3 length equals 14 residues. V dropped 4 bases and J dropped 5; count of bases not matched to a gene: 7. The CDR3 loop reads CASSRVAGDDEQYF. CDR3 in DNA: TGCGCCAGCAGCCGGGTAGCGGGAGATGACGAGCAGTACTTC.

The genes are TRBV7-2 and TRBJ2-3; 12 positions agree with TRBD2. The V segment lost 3 bases and the J segment 2 bases; nucleotides outside the gene matches: 3. CDR1 and CDR2 (germline): SGHTA, FQGNSA. This CDR3 region has 16 residues. In DNA, the CDR3 is TGTGCCAGCAGCTTCCTAGCGGGAGGGCTCACAGATACGCAGTATTTT. It specifies CASSFLAGGLTDTQYF.

As for this clone: Mismatch with germline at one junction end may stem from a read error. The chain uses TRBV6-1 and TRBJ2-1; no firm D call. Germline V gene lookup returns CDR1 MNHNS and CDR2 SASEGT. This CDR3 spans 13 amino acids. The CDR3 DNA reads as TGTGCCAGCAGTGAATTCCTACCTAGGTCCCCACTCTTC. Translation: CASSEFLPRSPLF.

The rearrangement uses TRBV7-9 and TRBJ2-3, with D perhaps given as TRBD1 or TRBD2 (6 bases each). With 2 bases removed from V and 2 bases from J, the gap between germline ends came to 17 bases. This CDR3 comprises 17 residues. CDR1 and CDR2 (germline): SEHNR, FQNEAQ (reference sequence). The CDR3 DNA follows: TGTGCCAGCAGCTTATACGTCGGAGGGGGGCACACAGATACGCAGTATTTT. This sequence encodes CASSLYVGGGHTDTQYF.

The chain combines TRBV5-6 with TRBJ1-4, with D uncertain. V was trimmed by 0 bases and J by 5 bases, leaving 8 bases between them. The CDR3 runs 14 residues. Germline CDR1 SGHDT, CDR2 YYEEEE. CDR3 DNA sequence: TGTGCCAGCAGCTTGGCCCCCCTGAATGAAAAACTGTTTTTT. Amino acid sequence: CASSLAPLNEKLFF.

V is TRBV14 and J is TRBJ2-7; no clear D gene. Germline lookup yields CDR1 SGHDN and CDR2 FVKESK. V shed 1 base and J shed 3 bases, with 10 bases lying between them. The CDR3 runs 14 residues. The CDR3 loop reads CASSQGPEDYEQYF. CDR3 DNA: TGTGCCAGCAGCCAAGGCCCAGAAGACTACGAGCAGTACTTC.

The chain employs TRBV30 and TRBJ1-5, with unresolved D. This CDR3 spans 14 amino acids. The germline V gene encodes CDR1 GTSNPN and CDR2 SVGIG (reference sequence). V dropped 1 base and J dropped 2 bases, with 9 bases sitting between them. DNA of the CDR3: TGTGCCTGGAGTGCCGGTTATGGCAATCAGCCCCAGCATTTT. It yields the protein CAWSAGYGNQPQHF. The whole variable domain, remainder taken from reference TRBV30 and TRBJ1-5, is SQTIHQWPATLVQPVGSPLSLECTVEGTSNPNLYWYRQAAGRGLQLLFYSVGIGQISSEVPQNLSASRPQDRQFILSSKKLLLSDSGFYLCAWSAGYGNQPQHFGDGTRLSIL.

This chain uses TRBV9 with TRBJ2-1; D remains unclear. V shed 0 bases and J shed 10 bases, with 11 bases lying between them. Germline V lookup: CDR1 SGDLS, CDR2 YYNGEE. The CDR3 covers 13 residues. CDR3: CASSVGSSREQFF. The CDR3, as DNA: TGTGCCAGCAGCGTAGGGTCCAGCCGGGAGCAGTTCTTC.

On this clone: At one boundary the junction diverges from the germline segment, which might be a read error. V gene TRBV27 combines with J gene TRBJ2-1; D possibly corresponds to TRBD2 (5 bases). CDR3 length: 13 residues. CDR1 and CDR2 from the germline V gene are MNHEY and SMNVEV (reference sequence). CDR3 sequence (DNA): TGTGCCAGCAGTTTTAAGCGGCACAATGGGCAGTTCTTC. Translated: CASSFKRHNGQFF.

The rearrangement uses TRBV5-6 and TRBJ1-1; D is unresolved. This CDR3 is built from 16 residues. Trimming took off 0 bases at V and 4 bases at J, with 16 bases between the two ends. Germline values: CDR1 SGHDT, CDR2 YYEEEE. In DNA, the CDR3 is TGTGCCAGCAGCTTGGCCATCTGGTCATACGGCACTGAAGCTTTCTTT. This codes for CASSLAIWSYGTEAFF.

The chain carries TRBV28 and TRBJ1-2; D might be TRBD1 (6 bases). In germline, CDR1 is MDHEN, CDR2 SYDVKM. Trimming shortened V by 5 bases and J by 0 bases, and 19 bases separated the two germline ends. This CDR3 spans 17 amino acids. CDR3 sequence (DNA): TGTGCCAGCAGTGTTCAGCCGGGACATGGAACTAACTATGGCTACACCTTC. Its protein product is CASSVQPGHGTNYGYTF.

V is TRBV7-8 and J is TRBJ2-7; D is perhaps TRBD2 (6 bases). The ends were cut back, 5 bases at V and 4 bases at J, with 15 bases in the middle. Germline V lookup: CDR1 SGHVS, CDR2 FQNEAQ. The length of the CDR3 is 14 residues. The CDR3 coding sequence is TGTGCCAGCAGCCCAGGAGTTGGAGGGTACGAGCAGTACTTC. Protein: CASSPGVGGYEQYF.

The chain links TRBV5-6 to TRBJ2-1, with TRBD2 matching 7 bases. CDR1 is SGHDT, CDR2 YYEEEE, per germline. V shed 4 bases and J 10 bases; nucleotides not matched to a gene: 5. The CDR3 covers 12 residues. The DNA of the CDR3 is TGTGCCAGCAGCCTGACTAGCTACGAGCAGTTCTTC. Protein product: CASSLTSYEQFF. Full variable domain (outside the CDR3, taken from reference TRBV5-6 and TRBJ2-1): DAGVTQSPTHLIKTRGQQVTLRCSPKSGHDTVSWYQQALGQGPQFIFQYYEEEERQRGNFPDRFSGHQFPNYSSELNVNALLLGDSALYLCASSLTSYEQFFGPGTRLTVL.

The chain carries TRBV7-9 and TRBJ2-1; 7 positions agree with TRBD2. V lost 5 bases and J lost 12; bases outside the gene matches: 13. Germline assignment: CDR1 SEHNR and CDR2 FQNEAQ (reference sequence). The CDR3 extends over 14 amino acids. As DNA, the CDR3 is TGTGCCAGCAGCCCCGGGGAGGGGCTTAAGGTGCAGTTCTTC. It specifies CASSPGEGLKVQFF.

The gene calls are TRBV9 and TRBJ2-5; the match to TRBD1 covers 8 bases. CDR1 and CDR2 (germline): SGDLS, YYNGEE. This CDR3 has 14 residues. The V segment lost 4 bases and the J segment 5 bases; nucleotides outside the gene matches: 7. CDR3: CASSMQGAAETQYF. The CDR3 region has the DNA TGTGCCAGCAGCATGCAGGGGGCGGCGGAGACCCAGTACTTC.

J is TRBJ2-1 and V is TRBV6-5, with 8 nucleotides matching TRBD1. Germline V CDR1 and CDR2: MNHEY, SVGAGI. Trimming at V came to 2 bases and at J to 10 bases, leaving 4 bases not matched to a gene. CDR3 length equals 13 residues. CDR3 nucleotide sequence: TGTGCCAGCAGTTACACCGACAGGGGCGAGCAGTTCTTC. This encodes CASSYTDRGEQFF.

The rearrangement joins TRBV4-1 to TRBJ1-2; tentatively, D is TRBD1 (6 bases). V lost 4 bases and J 3 bases, leaving 15 bases between the germline ends. Germline CDR1 is MGHRA and CDR2 is YSYEKL. CDR3 size: 15 residues. CDR3 protein: CASSPDPAGDYGYTF. CDR3 sequence (DNA): TGCGCCAGCAGCCCAGACCCCGCAGGGGACTATGGCTACACCTTC.

The V call is TRBV5-6, the J call TRBJ1-3; 10 positions match TRBD1. CDR1 is SGHDT, CDR2 YYEEEE, per germline. The length of the CDR3 is 15 residues. V lost 4 bases, J lost 2 bases, and 3 bases stayed unmatched. CDR3 loop: CASSPGQGTGNTIYF. CDR3 bases: TGTGCCAGCAGCCCGGGACAGGGGACTGGAAACACCATATATTTT.

In this sample, this clone turned up a few times. The J gene is TRBJ2-7, the V gene TRBV28; the D gene is possibly TRBD2 (5 bases). CDR1 is MDHEN, CDR2 SYDVKM, per germline. The CDR3 has 14 residues. V was trimmed by 1 base and J by 7 bases, leaving 14 bases between them. The CDR3 is CASSLFGVSREQYF. The CDR3 DNA reads TGTGCCAGCAGTTTATTCGGGGTGTCTAGAGAGCAGTACTTC.

The chain employs TRBV11-3 and TRBJ2-3; 7 nucleotides align to TRBD2. The germline V gene has CDR1 SGHNT and CDR2 YENEEA. The CDR3 contains 14 residues. Trimming removed 8 bases from V and 2 bases from J; junction bases left unmatched: 7. The DNA of the CDR3 is TGTGCCAGCGAAAGCGGGGTCCACACAGATACGCAGTATTTT. It codes for CASESGVHTDTQYF.

The chain recombines TRBV6-4 with TRBJ2-5, with 10 bases that match TRBD1. Germline-derived CDR1 and CDR2 are MRHNA and SNTAGT. The CDR3 length is 14 residues. V trimming: 4 bases; J trimming: 5 bases; junction bases outside the gene matches: 4. This CDR3 reads CASSGTGGWETQYF. The CDR3 DNA sequence: TGTGCCAGCAGTGGGACAGGGGGTTGGGAGACCCAGTACTTC.